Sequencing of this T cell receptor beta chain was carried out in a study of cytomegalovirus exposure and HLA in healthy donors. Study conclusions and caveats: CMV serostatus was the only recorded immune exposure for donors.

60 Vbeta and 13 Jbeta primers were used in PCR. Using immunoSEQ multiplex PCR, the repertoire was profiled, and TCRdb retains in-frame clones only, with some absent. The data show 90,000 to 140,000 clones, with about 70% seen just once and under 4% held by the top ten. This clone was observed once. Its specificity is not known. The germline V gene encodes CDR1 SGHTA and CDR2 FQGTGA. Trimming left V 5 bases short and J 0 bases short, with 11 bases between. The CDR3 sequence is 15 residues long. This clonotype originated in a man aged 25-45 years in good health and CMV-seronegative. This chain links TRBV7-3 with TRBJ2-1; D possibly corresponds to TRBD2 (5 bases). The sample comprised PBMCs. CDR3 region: CASSLSVGSYNEQFF. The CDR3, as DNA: TGTGCCAGCAGCCTTAGCGTAGGCTCCTACAATGAGCAGTTCTTC.